One and the same sample provided the 5 T cell receptor beta chains below, sequenced in a study of STAT5B mutations in CD4+ large granular lymphocyte leukemia. Only in-frame clones appear in the TCRdb table, and some are missing; sequencing was by immunoSEQ multiplex PCR. Here the sample spans about 45,000 clones, 86% being singletons. Sequenced input: CD4+ T cells from blood buffy coats. All receptors come from a human donor in good health.

This clone appeared once. This sequence joins TRBV6-1 and TRBJ2-7; D ambiguous. Germline CDR1 and CDR2: MNHNS and SASEGT. The CDR3 has 13 residues. Trimming stripped 5 bases from V and 3 bases from J, with 11 bases between. CDR3 DNA: TGTGCCAGCAGTCTACCCCGAGGCTACGAGCAGTACTTC. Translated, it gives CASSLPRGYEQYF.

This chain joins TRBV18 and TRBJ2-7; perhaps TRBD1 as D (6 bases). The CDR3 is made up of 12 amino acids. CDR1 KGHSH and CDR2 LQKENI come from the germline V gene. V gave up 2 bases and J gave up 6 bases, with 8 bases separating them. The CDR3 DNA reads as TGTGCCAGCTCACCAGGACAGCGCGAGCAGTACTTC. Protein sequence: CASSPGQREQYF.

Comments on this clone: Because it lacks the conserved phenylalanine or tryptophan at the end, this CDR3 is likely a read error. It is unclear where the CDR3 begins or ends on the DNA, so no DNA is shown, and the CDR3 is as TCRdb lists it. The J gene is TRBJ2-6, the V gene TRBV30; the tabulated D call, TRBD2, remains unverified against the DNA. The CDR3 length is 13 residues, termini included. CDR1 is GTSNPN, CDR2 SVGIG, per germline (reference sequence). CDR3 protein: CAWSLQTGGKIVV.

The chain is built from TRBV6-5 and TRBJ1-2; 9 nucleotides line up with TRBD1. The CDR3 extends over 14 amino acids. Trimming at V came to 5 bases and at J to 4 bases, leaving 5 bases not matched to a gene. CDR1 is MNHEY, CDR2 SVGAGI, per germline. This CDR3 is CASSGQGLGYGYTF. CDR3 nucleotide sequence: TGTGCCAGCAGTGGACAGGGGTTGGGCTATGGCTACACCTTC.

This chain connects TRBV7-2 to TRBJ2-7; TRBD1 is a possible D gene (5 bases). The CDR3 contains 12 residues. CDR1 is SGHTA and CDR2 is FQGNSA in the germline V gene. V was clipped by 3 bases and J by 6 bases, with 9 bases between them. For the CDR3, the DNA is TGTGCCAGCAGCTTTCAGGGCCTCGAGCAGTACTTC. This gives the protein CASSFQGLEQYF.